The entry that follows covers one T cell receptor (beta chain) sequence. This specimen belongs to a study of blood T cell repertoires in COVID-19. CDR3 length: 14 residues. The V gene end was trimmed by 4 bases and the J gene end by 5 bases; junction bases not matched to a gene: 6. CDR1 is SGHRS and CDR2 is YFSETQ in the germline V gene. Participants, about 18 to 90 years old, spanned 25 or so US areas. Authors' methods: Researchers report that nucleated cell counts were estimated from reference gene primer amplification. The method was immunoSEQ multiplex PCR; TCRdb's version includes in-frame clones alone and lacks a portion of them. V, J and clone size derive from that table, while D and trimming were established from the DNA sequence. The table includes roughly 250,000 clones, roughly 88% detected once.

The J gene is TRBJ2-5, the V gene TRBV5-1; 9 positions agree with TRBD2. The sequenced sample consisted of PBMCs or T cells enriched from blood (not recorded which). The clonotype comes from a woman between 40 and 50 years old with acute COVID-19. CDR3 DNA sequence: TGCGCCAGCAGCGTGCCAGCGGGAGGTGAGACCCAGTACTTC. This translates into CASSVPAGGETQYF.